The 5 T cell receptor beta chains reported below all come from one sample, sequenced in a study of shared clonotypes between healthy human individuals. TCRdb's copy holds only in-frame clones and misses some; the assay was immunoSEQ multiplex PCR. The sample lists approximately 110,000 clones, around two thirds occurring once. Input material: memory CD8+ T cells sorted from blood. The subset denotes: CD45RO+ cells pooled with CCR7-negative TemRA cells. The receptors originated from a woman in her twenties or thirties in good health.

This clone was picked up a small number of times. The gene calls are TRBV27 and TRBJ2-1; D possibly corresponds to TRBD1 (6 bases). V lost 3 bases and J lost 6, with 12 bases in between. Germline CDR1 is MNHEY and CDR2 is SMNVEV (reference sequence). CDR3 length equals 14 residues. CDR3 protein: CASSLWGLGNEQFF. CDR3 nucleotides: TGTGCCAGCAGTTTGTGGGGGCTAGGCAATGAGCAGTTCTTC.

The chain employs TRBV28 and TRBJ1-3; a weak D match, TRBD1 (6 bases). CDR3 length: 15 amino acids. Trimming stripped 8 bases from V and 0 bases from J, with 14 bases between. Germline lookup yields CDR1 MDHEN and CDR2 SYDVKM. CDR3 nucleotide sequence: TGTGCCAGCGGGGGCAGAACCTACTCTGGAAACACCATATATTTT. Protein sequence: CASGGRTYSGNTIYF.

The V and J genes are TRBV30 and TRBJ2-5; the D gene is possibly TRBD2 (6 bases). CDR1 and CDR2 (germline): GTSNPN, SVGIG (reference sequence). This CDR3 contains 14 residues. The V gene lost 2 bases and the J gene lost 2 bases, with 12 bases spanning the gap. The CDR3 DNA reads as TGTGCCTGGAGTAGCGGGCAGTCACAAGAGACCCAGTACTTC. Its protein product is CAWSSGQSQETQYF.

This clone has just a few counts. The V gene is TRBV13, the J gene TRBJ2-1; 11 nucleotides align to TRBD2. Looked up from germline, CDR1 is PRHDT and CDR2 is FYEKMQ (reference sequence). This CDR3 is 16 amino acids long. V shed 3 bases and J 8 bases; nucleotides not matched to a gene: 9. The CDR3 DNA reads TGTGCCAGCAGCTTTCTTAGCGGGAGGGCCGAGGATGAGCAGTTCTTC. This codes for CASSFLSGRAEDEQFF.

This chain connects TRBV4-1 to TRBJ1-5; the D is unclear. CDR3 length: 16 amino acids. CDR1 MGHRA and CDR2 YSYEKL come from the germline V gene. Trimming took 0 bases from V and 4 from J, leaving 13 bases between them. The CDR3 reads CASSQESGTLNQPQHF. The CDR3 DNA sequence: TGCGCCAGCAGCCAAGAATCCGGAACCCTAAATCAGCCCCAGCATTTT.